This T cell receptor (beta chain) stems from a study of T cell responses to AZD1222 COVID-19 vaccine. Study findings and constraints: Rises in breadth and depth of Spike-specific TCRs came after two AZD1222 doses. The donor group comprised mostly white British people and more females; the analysis possibly underestimated clonal diversity.

Produced via immunoSEQ multiplex PCR; TCRdb's table is partial and in-frame only. The repertoire has over 85,000 clones, approximately 84% of them found once; the top ten carry 13% to 15%. About this clone: What it recognizes is unknown.

Second-dose schedules of about 4 or about 12 weeks were combined. Germline V gene sequence: CDR1 MNHEY, CDR2 SVGAGI. CDR3 length: 15 residues. Trimming took off 2 bases at V and 8 bases at J, with 15 bases between the two ends. The rearrangement joins TRBV6-5 to TRBJ1-4, with D perhaps TRBD1 (6 bases). This clonotype was sampled from an adult who received the AZD1222 COVID-19 vaccine. The material sequenced was peripheral blood, taken 28 days after the second AZD1222 dose. The CDR3 bases are TGTGCCAGCAGTTACGGTCCCGGGACAACCGAAAAACTGTTTTTT. Its translation: CASSYGPGTTEKLFF.